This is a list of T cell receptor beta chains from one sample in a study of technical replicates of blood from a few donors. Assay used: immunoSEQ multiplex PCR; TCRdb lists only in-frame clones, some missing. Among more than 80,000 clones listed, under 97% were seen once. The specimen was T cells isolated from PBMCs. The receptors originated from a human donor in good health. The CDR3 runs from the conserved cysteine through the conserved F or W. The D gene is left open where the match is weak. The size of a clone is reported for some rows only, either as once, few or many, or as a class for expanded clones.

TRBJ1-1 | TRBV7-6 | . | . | CASSLIWTDLNTEAFF | TGTGCCAGCAGCCTGATCTGGACAGATTTGAACACTGAAGCTTTCTTT
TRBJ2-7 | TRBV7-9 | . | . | CASSLVEYEQYF | TGTGCCAGCAGCTTAGTAGAATACGAGCAGTACTTC
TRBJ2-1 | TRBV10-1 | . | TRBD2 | CASSESSGRQFF | TGCGCCAGCAGTGAGTCTAGCGGGAGACAGTTCTTC
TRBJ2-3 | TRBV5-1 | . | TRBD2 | CASSLARTSGGSTDTQYF | TGCGCCAGCAGCTTGGCCCGTACTAGCGGGGGGAGCACAGATACGCAGTATTTT
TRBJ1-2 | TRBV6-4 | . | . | CASSDQGFGGYTF | TGTGCCAGCAGTGACCAGGGTTTCGGTGGCTACACCTTC
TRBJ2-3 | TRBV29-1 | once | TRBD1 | CSATGATDTQYF | TGCAGCGCTACAGGGGCGACAGATACGCAGTATTTT
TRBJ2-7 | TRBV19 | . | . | CASSIGGNRHAYEQYF | TGTGCCAGTAGTATTGGCGGGAACAGGCACGCCTACGAGCAGTACTTC
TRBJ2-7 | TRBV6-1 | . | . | CASSDQTGLEQYF | TGTGCCAGCAGTGATCAAACAGGGCTCGAGCAGTACTTC
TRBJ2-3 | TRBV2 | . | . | CASSQFGQITDTQYF | TGTGCCAGCAGCCAGTTTGGACAGATCACAGATACGCAGTATTTT
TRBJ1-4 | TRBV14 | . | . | CASSRLLNEKLFF | TGTGCCAGCAGCCGTCTGCTAAATGAAAAACTGTTTTTT
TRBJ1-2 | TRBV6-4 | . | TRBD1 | CASSESGQGAGYTF | TGTGCCAGCAGTGAGTCGGGACAGGGAGCTGGCTACACCTTC
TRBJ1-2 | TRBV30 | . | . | CAWRTTGSNYGYTF | TGTGCCTGGAGGACCACAGGTTCTAACTATGGCTACACCTTC
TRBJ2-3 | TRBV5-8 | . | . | CASSYLGGADTDTQYF | TGTGCCAGCAGCTACCTCGGGGGAGCCGACACAGATACGCAGTATTTT
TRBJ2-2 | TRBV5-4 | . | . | CASSPPGTLTGELFF | TGTGCCAGCAGCCCGCCGGGGACTCTTACCGGGGAGCTGTTTTTT
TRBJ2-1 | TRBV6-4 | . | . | CASSDPNLGGDNEQFF | TGTGCCAGCAGTGACCCTAATTTAGGAGGGGACAATGAGCAGTTCTTC
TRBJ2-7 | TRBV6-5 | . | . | CASRSGTQFYEQYF | TGTGCCAGCCGTAGCGGAACCCAATTCTACGAGCAGTACTTC